What follows describes a single T cell receptor beta chain. As yet, its antigen is unknown. V was clipped by 1 base and J by 7 bases, with 14 bases between them. Germline V gene data show CDR1 as SGHTA and CDR2 as FQGNSA. CDR3 length: 15 residues. TCR beta CDR3 sequences were amplified from RNA transcripts. Using the HTBI primer set, a first-round RT-PCR was run on the TCR CDR3. TCRdb recomputed calls from the multiplex PCR reads with MiXCR, one row per CDR3 protein. The table has about 270,000 distinct CDR3 sequences, around 20% seen once. The record originates from a study of T cells in Graves' hyperthyroidism and ophthalmopathy. Notes on the study in general: Researchers report that a 13 V-J model separated ophthalmopathy from stable hyperthyroidism.

Exclusion of patients followed from uncontrolled infection, other autoimmune disease, pregnancy or lactation. On the basis of clinical symptoms, serum thyroxine and TRAb, thyroid ultrasound and orbital computed tomography, diagnoses were made. The specimen was blood. The chain joins TRBV7-2 to TRBJ1-5; tentatively, D is TRBD1 (5 bases). The sequence derives from a man aged 25 to 40 with Graves' ophthalmopathy. CDR3 amino acids: CASSLDRGGGQPQHF. The CDR3 DNA reads TGTGCCAGCAGCTTAGATAGGGGTGGAGGCCAGCCCCAGCATTTT.